These 27 T cell receptor beta chains share one sample of origin, sequenced in a study of metastatic and nonmetastatic thyroid tumors (dated by TCRdb to about 2020). Library construction relied on PCR. Instrument used: Illumina HiSeq 4000. Through fastp at Q25 and MiXCR, TCRdb rebuilt clones from the public reads, retaining in-frame beta chains. The sample profile shows roughly 29,000 clones; roughly a quarter of them were found once. The ten top clones hold 2% to 3% of the sample. No treatment had been received by any patient before thyroid surgery. Specimen: blood. The receptors shown here come from a female donor with papillary thyroid cancer or a benign thyroid nodule (not recorded which). Some clones in this sample may be carry-over from other donors' samples.

For this clone: An end of the junction differs from the germline gene, which may be a read error. The chain joins TRBV28 to TRBJ1-3; tentative D call: TRBD1 (5 bases). From germline, CDR1 is MDHEN and CDR2 SYDVKM. The CDR3 totals 17 residues. CDR3: CAIRFTGGPSSGNSIYF. CDR3 nucleotide sequence: TGTGCCATCCGTTTTACAGGAGGGCCGAGCTCTGGAAACTCCATATATTTT.

This clone came up many times. The rearrangement links TRBV7-9 to TRBJ2-7; D remains ambiguous. V lost 0 bases to trimming and J lost 4 bases, with 16 bases between them. This CDR3 is 16 amino acids long. Germline lookup yields CDR1 SEHNR and CDR2 FQNEAQ (reference sequence). The chain's CDR3 is CASSLAIGPLRYEQYF. The CDR3 DNA sequence: TGTGCCAGCAGCTTAGCAATCGGTCCTCTCCGGTACGAGCAGTACTTC.

The chain is built from TRBV20-1 and TRBJ2-7; D not resolved. CDR3 length: 11 residues. Germline CDR1 DFQATT, CDR2 SNEGSKA (reference sequence). V lost 1 base, J lost 1 base, and 2 bases lay in between. CDR3 region: CSARGSYEQYF. CDR3 bases: TGCAGTGCTAGAGGATCCTACGAGCAGTACTTC.

This clone has ten or more counts. This sequence joins TRBV19 and TRBJ1-5; D is unclear. In germline, CDR1 is LNHDA, CDR2 SQIVND (reference sequence). Trimming removed 5 bases from V and 4 bases from J, with 9 bases in between. The CDR3 is 13 amino acids. In DNA form, the CDR3 reads TGTGCCAGTAGTGTGGACGGTAATCAGCCCCAGCATTTT. As protein: CASSVDGNQPQHF.

This chain uses TRBV7-2 with TRBJ1-1, with TRBD1 matching 9 bases. CDR1 is SGHTA and CDR2 is FQGNSA in the germline V gene. The CDR3 runs to 14 residues. J lost 6 bases, V lost 5 bases, and 7 bases had no gene match. CDR3 DNA sequence: TGTGCCAGCAGCCAGGGACAGGGAACCTCTGAAGCTTTCTTT. This codes for CASSQGQGTSEAFF.

This clone has ten or more counts. V usage is TRBV7-9 and J usage is TRBJ2-1, with 8 nucleotides matching TRBD2. The CDR3 totals 16 residues. Per germline, CDR1 SEHNR and CDR2 FQNEAQ (reference sequence). Losses at the gene ends were 4 bases for V and 7 bases for J; bases not matched to a gene: 12. The CDR3 region has the DNA TGTGCCAGCAGCTCCCAACCGAGCGGGAGTTTTAATGAGCAGTTCTTC. Its translation is CASSSQPSGSFNEQFF.

The chain recombines TRBV30 with TRBJ1-2, with D unresolved. The length of the CDR3 is 16 residues. The ends were cut back, 1 base at V and 2 bases at J, with 17 bases in the middle. Germline assignment: CDR1 GTSNPN and CDR2 SVGIG (reference sequence). CDR3 bases: TGTGCCTGGAGTGGACGCGACCCTAGAAGAAACTATGGCTACACCTTC. Encoded protein: CAWSGRDPRRNYGYTF. Supplemented by reference TRBV30 and TRBJ1-2, the full variable domain reads SQTIHQWPATLVQPVGSPLSLECTVEGTSNPNLYWYRQAAGRGLQLLFYSVGIGQISSEVPQNLSASRPQDRQFILSSKKLLLSDSGFYLCAWSGRDPRRNYGYTFGSGTRLTVV.

This clone was counted many times. The chain carries TRBV15 and TRBJ2-7, with a tentative D call TRBD2 (6 bases). Deletions cut 6 bases from V and 4 bases from J, with 10 bases between. Germline assignment: CDR1 LNHNV and CDR2 YYDKDF (reference sequence). This CDR3 spans 12 amino acids. The CDR3 DNA reads TGTGCCACCAGGGGACTTGATTACGAGCAGTACTTC. This encodes CATRGLDYEQYF.

This clone came up a few times. As the CDR3 is not closed by the conserved phenylalanine or tryptophan, this likely results from a read error. The chain has TRBV24-1 and TRBJ1-5; a possible D gene is TRBD1 (5 bases). V dropped 2 bases and J dropped 0 bases, with 10 bases sitting between them. This CDR3 is built from 16 residues. Germline V lookup: CDR1 KGHDR, CDR2 SFDVKD. Here the CDR3 DNA reads TGTGCCACCAGTGATTCTCGACAGTATAGCAATCAGCCCCAGCATTCT. Translating gives CATSDSRQYSNQPQHS.

The table lists this clone with many counts. This chain links TRBV7-9 with TRBJ2-7, with TRBD2 identical over 7 bases. CDR3 length: 15 amino acids. Looked up from germline, CDR1 is SEHNR and CDR2 is FQNEAQ (reference sequence). The V gene end was trimmed by 3 bases and the J gene end by 3 bases; junction bases not matched to a gene: 8. CDR3 residues: CASSLGPSGLYEQYF. The CDR3 DNA sequence: TGTGCCAGCAGCTTGGGTCCTAGCGGTCTCTACGAGCAGTACTTC.

Notes on this clone: Being one base from a much bigger clone, this may be a read error. This rearrangement joins TRBV7-8 to TRBJ2-3; no firm D call. Trimming removed 2 bases from V and 6 bases from J, with 18 bases in between. The CDR3 runs 16 residues. Germline CDR1 SGHVS, CDR2 FQNEAQ. The CDR3 reads CASSLKMARSGDTQYF. As DNA, the CDR3 is TGTGCCAGCAGCTTAAAGATGGCTAGGAGTGGGGATACGCAGTATTTT.

This clone showed up many times. V is TRBV14 and J is TRBJ2-3; D uncertain. Trimming cost V 1 base and J 1 base, with 3 bases left between them. Germline lookup yields CDR1 SGHDN and CDR2 FVKESK. This CDR3 is 13 amino acids long. DNA of the CDR3: TGTGCCAGCAGCCAAGCTGGCACAGATACGCAGTATTTT. Protein: CASSQAGTDTQYF.

The chain employs TRBV3-1 and TRBJ2-7; a weak D match, TRBD1 (5 bases). The V and J ends lost 5 bases and 6 bases respectively, with 14 bases between them. This CDR3 has 13 amino acids. Germline CDR1 reads LGHDT; CDR2 reads YNNKEL (reference sequence). CDR3 nucleotides: TGTGCCAGCAGCACGCCCTCCAGGGTCGAGCAGTACTTC. The encoded protein is CASSTPSRVEQYF.

The genes are TRBV5-1 and TRBJ1-2, with 8 bases aligning to TRBD1. The germline gives CDR1 SGHRS, CDR2 YFSETQ. V shed 4 bases and J 10 bases; nucleotides not matched to a gene: 12. This CDR3 spans 14 amino acids. CDR3 DNA sequence: TGCGCCAGCAGCCCAGTCCCGGGACAGGAGGTCTACACCTTC. Its translation: CASSPVPGQEVYTF. The full variable domain, with the rest looked up from reference TRBV5-1 and TRBJ1-2, is KAGVTQTPRYLIKTRGQQVTLSCSPISGHRSVSWYQQTPGQGLQFLFEYFSETQRNKGNFPGRFSGRQFSNSRSEMNVSTLELGDSALYLCASSPVPGQEVYTFGSGTRLTVV.

As regards this clone: The conserved final phenylalanine or tryptophan is absent from the CDR3, which likely points to a read error. This sequence joins TRBV5-1 and TRBJ2-2; tentatively, D is TRBD2 (7 bases). The CDR3 totals 16 residues. Germline lookup yields CDR1 SGHRS and CDR2 YFSETQ. CDR3 amino acids: CGSSLPGGGQTGELFC. CDR3 coding DNA: TGCGGCAGCAGCTTGCCCGGCGGGGGCCAAACCGGGGAGCTGTTTTGT.

The chain links TRBV30 to TRBJ1-1, with TRBD1 as a possible D gene (5 bases). V lost 4 bases to trimming and J lost 10 bases, with 10 bases between them. CDR3 size: 10 residues. From germline, CDR1 is GTSNPN and CDR2 SVGIG (reference sequence). The CDR3 nucleotides read TGTGCCTGGAAAACAGGACGAGCTTTCTTT. It specifies CAWKTGRAFF.

This clone was recorded many times. The rearrangement links TRBV6-2 or TRBV6-3 to TRBJ1-6, with D hard to call. This CDR3 has 19 residues. V was shortened by 7 bases and J by 0 bases, with 22 bases between the two germline ends. Per germline, CDR1 MNHEY and CDR2 SVGEGT. DNA of the CDR3: TGTGCCAGCACCCCCCGGGCCCGGTCGCTTAGCTCCTATAATTCACCCCTCCACTTT. Residues: CASTPRARSLSSYNSPLHF.

This clone was picked up many times. The rearrangement uses TRBV28 and TRBJ1-4, with D unresolved. Germline CDR1 reads MDHEN; CDR2 reads SYDVKM. The CDR3 loop spans 14 amino acids. V lost 2 bases and J 1 base, leaving 5 bases between the germline ends. CDR3 nucleotide sequence: TGTGCCAGCAGTTTAGGCGGAACTAATGAAAAACTGTTTTTT. This codes for CASSLGGTNEKLFF.

The chain employs TRBV5-2 and TRBJ2-1; the table assigns TRBD2, which was not confirmed against the DNA. TRBV5-2 is shown as a pseudogene. The CDR3 contains 19 residues. CDR3 loop: CASNCRLAGGPVSYNDQFF. CDR3 DNA sequence: TGCGCCAGCAACTGTCGACTAGCGGGAGGGCCGGTCTCCTACAATGATCAGTTCTTC.

This clone was found many times. This chain connects TRBV28 to TRBJ2-1, with D unclear. With 1 base removed from V and 8 bases from J, the gap between germline ends came to 15 bases. Germline CDR1 is MDHEN and CDR2 is SYDVKM. CDR3 length equals 15 residues. CDR3 loop: CASSLSPPGSHEQFF. Here the CDR3 DNA reads TGTGCCAGCAGTTTATCCCCCCCAGGATCCCATGAGCAGTTCTTC.

In the case of this clone: At one of its ends the junction is not consistent with the germline gene, which may arise from a read error. This chain links TRBV11-3 with TRBJ2-2; 10 bases are shared with TRBD1. Per germline, CDR1 SGHNT and CDR2 YENEEA. The CDR3 is 15 amino acids. The CDR3 DNA reads TGTGACAGCAGCCGGGACAGGGGATTCACCTGGGAGCTGTTTTTT. It specifies CDSSRDRGFTWELFF.

This clone is medium-sized. The CDR3 DNA sequence: TGTGCCAGCAGTCTCCGGCACTCTAACTATGGCTACACCTTC. It encodes CASSLRHSNYGYTF. The genes are TRBV12-3 or TRBV12-4 and TRBJ1-2, with D unresolved. The V and J ends lost 5 bases and 0 bases respectively, with 10 bases between them. CDR3 length: 14 residues.

This clone has ten or more counts. V usage is TRBV3-1 and J usage is TRBJ2-7, with no clear D. CDR3 length: 16 residues. The V gene's germline CDR1 is LGHDT and CDR2 YNNKEL (reference sequence). Deletions cut 2 bases from V and 0 bases from J, with 14 bases between. The DNA for the CDR3 is TGTGCCAGCAGCCAACTCCGCCCACTAACCTCCTACGAGCAGTACTTC. Its translation is CASSQLRPLTSYEQYF.

This clone was seen ten or more times. DNA of the CDR3: TGTGCCAGCTCATCACTTGCCACCTACGAGGGCAAAAACATTCAGTACTTC. Translated: CASSSLATYEGKNIQYF. The V gene is TRBV6-2 or TRBV6-3, the J gene TRBJ2-4; D is perhaps TRBD2 (5 bases). Looked up from germline, CDR1 is MNHEY and CDR2 is SVGEGT. The CDR3 has 17 amino acids. The V gene lost 8 bases and the J gene lost 3 bases, with 23 bases spanning the gap.

This clone was detected ten times or more. The gene calls are TRBV6-1 and TRBJ1-5; D unclear. Germline V lookup: CDR1 MNHNS, CDR2 SASEGT. The ends were cut back, 7 bases at V and 0 bases at J, with 13 bases in the middle. This CDR3 has 15 amino acids. The CDR3 DNA reads as TGTGCCAGCAAACAGAGCACTTATAGCAATCAGCCCCAGCATTTT. Translated: CASKQSTYSNQPQHF.

A remark on this clone: At one of its ends the junction is not consistent with the germline gene, which may arise from a read error. The J gene is TRBJ1-1, the V gene TRBV5-1; no reliable D call. CDR1 SGHRS and CDR2 YFSETQ come from the germline V gene. This CDR3 is 13 amino acids long. The CDR3 is CASSLSVGTVAFF. The DNA for the CDR3 is TGCGCCAGCAGCTTGTCAGTGGGCACTGTAGCTTTCTTT.

There are a few counts of this clone. Here the CDR3 omits its conserved ending phenylalanine or tryptophan, so a read error is the likely source. V and J are TRBV11-2 and TRBJ2-7, with D perhaps TRBD2 (5 bases). The V gene lost 1 base and the J gene lost 7 bases, with 17 bases spanning the gap. The CDR3 totals 15 residues. Germline CDR1 is SGHAT and CDR2 is FQNNGV. The CDR3 here is CASSLGGGHLWEQYP. The CDR3 bases are TGTGCCAGCAGCTTAGGAGGCGGGCACCTATGGGAGCAGTACCCC.